This T cell receptor beta chain emerged from a study of shared clonotypes between healthy human individuals. Findings and caveats of the study: Few donors restricted represented genetic and exposure-history diversity.

The assay used deep level. Using immunoSEQ multiplex PCR, the repertoire was profiled, and TCRdb retains in-frame clones only, with some absent. The profile shows under 2.5 million clones, 80% to 95% of them singletons. Worth noting for this clone: Its specificity is not known.

The germline V and J ends were trimmed by 8 bases and 0 bases, with 14 bases remaining between them. From germline, CDR1 is GTSNPN and CDR2 SVGIG (reference sequence). The CDR3 extends over 14 amino acids. CD4+ cells underwent separation, giving CD45RA+ naive and CD45RA-negative memory subsets. This chain connects TRBV30 to TRBJ2-1; maybe TRBD1 (5 bases). The specimen was naive CD4+ T cells from PBMCs. Noted subset: CD45RA+ positively selected. This clonotype originated in a man aged 18 to 35 in good health. Some clones in this sample may be carry-over from other donors' samples. DNA for the CDR3: TGTGCCGGGGCAAGATGGGGCTCCTACAATGAGCAGTTCTTC. Protein: CAGARWGSYNEQFF.